This TCR beta chain was sequenced for a study of blood T cell repertoires in COVID-19. Study overall: Samples came from the United States, Italy and Spain, spanning acute and convalescent COVID-19.

Seattle researchers signed up patients amid active infection and tracked them longitudinally. V trimming: 7 bases; J trimming: 10 bases; junction bases outside the gene matches: 12. Per germline, CDR1 LNHDA and CDR2 SQIVND (reference sequence). There are 14 residues in the CDR3. Methods used by the authors: Scientists estimated how many nucleated cells there were by amplifying reference gene primers. Assay: immunoSEQ multiplex PCR; the TCRdb copy retains only in-frame clones and omits some. From that table come the V and J calls and clone size; the DNA was used to work out D and trimming. The data hold over 200,000 clones, with about 91% observed a single time.

Input material: peripheral blood. This chain connects TRBV19 to TRBJ2-1, with TRBD2 matching over 8 bases. This sequence originates from a person aged 18 to 35 with COVID-19, enrolled during active disease. CDR3 sequence: CASKRESTLGEQFF. The CDR3, as DNA: TGTGCCAGTAAGCGGGAGAGTACTTTAGGGGAGCAGTTCTTC.